Shown below are 10 T cell receptor beta chains from a single sample sequenced in a study of cytomegalovirus exposure and HLA in healthy donors. The PCR employed 60 Vbeta primers together with 13 Jbeta primers. Libraries were prepared by immunoSEQ multiplex PCR; TCRdb keeps only in-frame clonotypes and omits some of them. The table lists under 200,000 clones, roughly 80% of them singletons. Sequencing was carried out using PBMCs. The receptors derive from a man in his forties in good health and CMV-seropositive.

This clone was detected once. The chain is built from TRBV5-6 and TRBJ2-3, with 11 bases identical to TRBD2. The CDR3 sequence is 17 residues long. The germline V gene has CDR1 SGHDT and CDR2 YYEEEE. J lost 2 bases, V lost 1 base, and 6 bases had no gene match. The DNA of the CDR3 is TGTGCCAGCAGCTTGATGACTAGCGGGGAGTTCACAGATACGCAGTATTTT. Protein: CASSLMTSGEFTDTQYF.

The rearrangement joins TRBV7-2 to TRBJ1-2, with TRBD1 identical over 8 bases. J gave up 8 bases and V 3 bases, and 5 bases lay outside the gene matches. Germline lookup yields CDR1 SGHTA and CDR2 FQGNSA. There are 13 residues in the CDR3. The CDR3 DNA reads as TGTGCCAGCAGCTTGGACAGGGTATCGGGCTACACCTTC. Translated: CASSLDRVSGYTF.

CDR3 sequence: CASSQGQGSNQPQHF. The CDR3 DNA sequence: TGTGCCAGCAGCCAAGGACAGGGCAGCAATCAGCCCCAGCATTTT. This chain joins TRBV4-2 and TRBJ1-5; 7 bases line up with TRBD1. The CDR3 consists of 15 residues. V gave up 1 base and J gave up 1 base; unmatched junction bases: 1. Germline values: CDR1 LGHNA, CDR2 YNFKEQ.

The rearrangement links TRBV19 to TRBJ2-5; D is uncertain. The DNA end is a closer match to TRBJ2-7, so the J assignment may be wrong. In germline, CDR1 is LNHDA, CDR2 SQIVND (reference sequence). CDR3 length: 14 residues. CDR3 DNA: TGTGCCAGTAGTATTTCGCGGAAGCCCTACGAGCAGTACTTC. Translation gives CASSISRKPYEQYF.

This clone was seen a single time. J is TRBJ2-6 and V is TRBV7-3; TRBD2 might be the D (5 bases). Trimming removed 4 bases from V and 1 base from J, with 11 bases in between. Germline CDR1 and CDR2: SGHTA and FQGTGA. The CDR3 spans 16 residues. CDR3 in amino acids: CASSSRGSSGANVLTF. CDR3 nucleotides: TGTGCCAGCAGCTCCCGAGGGAGTTCTGGGGCCAACGTCCTGACTTTC.

The V and J genes are TRBV5-8 and TRBJ1-5, with TRBD1 matching 10 bases. V was clipped by 6 bases and J by 0 bases; unmatched bases: 12. In germline, CDR1 is SGHTS, CDR2 YDEGEE. The CDR3 length is 18 residues. CDR3 DNA sequence: TGTGCCAGCACGGTGACAGGGGGCCCCTTCTATAGCAATCAGCCCCAGCATTTT. This sequence encodes CASTVTGGPFYSNQPQHF.

The chain combines TRBV19 with TRBJ2-7; tentatively, D is TRBD2 (7 bases). This CDR3 has 14 amino acids. Trimming removed 5 bases from V and 9 bases from J, with 20 bases in between. Looked up from germline, CDR1 is LNHDA and CDR2 is SQIVND (reference sequence). This chain's CDR3 is CASSRRGLDWGQYF. CDR3 nucleotide sequence: TGTGCCAGTAGTCGGCGGGGGCTGGACTGGGGGCAGTACTTC.

This CDR3 is CASSPTANTEAFF. In DNA form, the CDR3 reads TGTGCCAGCAGCCCCACAGCGAACACTGAAGCTTTCTTT. The chain has TRBV7-9 and TRBJ1-1; no reliable D call. From germline, CDR1 is SEHNR and CDR2 FQNEAQ (reference sequence). V shed 5 bases and J shed 1 base, with 8 bases lying between them. This CDR3 spans 13 amino acids. The full variable domain, in which reference TRBV7-9 and TRBJ1-1 provide the parts outside the CDR3, is DTGVSQNPRHKITKRGQNVTFRCDPISEHNRLYWYRQTLGQGPEFLTYFQNEAQLEKSRLLSDRFSAERPKGSFSTLEIQRTEQGDSAMYLCASSPTANTEAFFGQGTRLTVV.

The rearrangement uses TRBV6-5 and TRBJ2-7, with a possible D match to TRBD1 (6 bases). CDR1 is MNHEY and CDR2 is SVGAGI in the germline V gene. The CDR3 spans 16 residues. Deletions cut 2 bases from V and 3 bases from J, with 17 bases between. CDR3 sequence reads: CASSYEGQGSVYEQYF. Here the CDR3 DNA reads TGTGCCAGCAGTTACGAGGGGCAGGGGAGCGTCTACGAGCAGTACTTC.

The rearrangement uses TRBV7-9 and TRBJ2-7; TRBD1 matches at 8 bases. V trimming: 6 bases; J trimming: 2 bases; junction bases outside the gene matches: 3. The CDR3 spans 13 residues. CDR1 is SEHNR, CDR2 FQNEAQ, per germline (reference sequence). DNA of the CDR3: TGTGCCAGCAGACCGGGACAGGCCTACGAGCAGTACTTC. Amino acids: CASRPGQAYEQYF.